These T cell receptor beta chains were read from a single sample in a study of T-cell memory formation after mild COVID-19. A single record per CDR3 protein comes from TCRdb applying MiXCR to the 5' RACE reads. This sample has approximately 400,000 distinct CDR3 sequences, with under 20% found just once. Source material: PBMCs or a T cell subset sorted from them (not recorded which). The origin of the receptors is a man younger than 35 who had mild COVID-19 (a few samples of this study predate the infection). Cell type and time point are not known. Each CDR3 is given with its conserved first and last residue.

TRBJ1-1 | TRBV7-9 | CASSLQTGGSTEAFF
TRBJ1-4 | TRBV3-1 | CASSRGAGYEKLFF
TRBJ2-5 | TRBV20-1 | CSAGTSLGGQETQYF
TRBJ2-5 | TRBV19 | CASSNQGDGETQYF
TRBJ1-2 | TRBV5-1 | CASSPGAEDGYTF
TRBJ2-3 | TRBV25-1 | CASSEGQGTDTQYF
TRBJ2-3 | TRBV20-1 | CSAWGGGSRDTQYF
TRBJ2-1 | TRBV6-2/TRBV6-3 | CASSYSVGGELYNEQFF
TRBJ2-3 | TRBV7-2 | CASSFSFADTQYF
TRBJ2-4 | TRBV27 | CASMDRGLNIQYF
TRBJ1-2 | TRBV14 | CASSQVTRTGGYTF
TRBJ1-1 | TRBV20-1 | CSARDRITAWKEAFF
TRBJ2-5 | TRBV7-2 | CASSRVQRGETQYF
TRBJ2-1 | TRBV5-1 | CASSSGTDNEQFF
TRBJ1-2 | TRBV9 | CASSTPGNYGYTF
TRBJ2-1 | TRBV11-2 | CASSFRGGNEQFF
TRBJ2-7 | TRBV9 | CASSVGQGAIYEQYF
TRBJ2-3 | TRBV9 | CASSVAITSRAHNTQYF
TRBJ1-2 | TRBV4-3 | CASSQDRGDYGYTF
TRBJ2-1 | TRBV18 | CASSPGTTIRYEQFF
TRBJ2-2 | TRBV7-2 | CASRRGGSTGELFF
TRBJ1-6 | TRBV7-2 | CASSWAGQGNSPLHF
TRBJ2-7 | TRBV18 | CASSPAANYEQYF
TRBJ1-6 | TRBV20-1 | CSARDRRTVNSPLHF
TRBJ2-7 | TRBV9 | CASSVDGSGGEQYF
TRBJ1-2 | TRBV5-6 | CASSFGQANYGYTF
TRBJ2-6 | TRBV7-9 | CASSLEGPEDLTF
TRBJ2-5 | TRBV4-2 | CASSQEGAQETQYF
TRBJ1-1 | TRBV12-3/TRBV12-4 | CASSLSWGGEVEAFF
TRBJ2-5 | TRBV6-6 | CASSARAEETQYF
TRBJ2-4 | TRBV24-1 | CATQGAKNIQYF
TRBJ1-5 | TRBV6-1 | CASNQGHSQPQHF
TRBJ2-2 | TRBV7-9 | CASSAQDRTGELFF
TRBJ2-7 | TRBV10-3 | CAISGTSGGAYEQYF
TRBJ2-2 | TRBV7-2 | CASSLVEGPGELFF
TRBJ1-1 | TRBV29-1 | CSVTGGARGTEAFF
TRBJ1-1 | TRBV6-1 | CASSEFGGMNTEAFF
TRBJ2-5 | TRBV12-3/TRBV12-4 | CASSPTAFRETQYF
TRBJ2-1 | TRBV6-4 | CASSDSVIRHRFCEQFF
TRBJ1-4 | TRBV5-1 | CASSLAHQNEKLFF
TRBJ2-3 | TRBV11-2 | CASSPLSALYLRF
TRBJ2-3 | TRBV7-2 | CASSLVGGSYTDTQYF
TRBJ2-4 | TRBV7-2 | CASRGTGGSKNIQYF
TRBJ1-1 | TRBV29-1 | CSVRLPGTQNTEAFF
TRBJ2-7 | TRBV7-9 | CASSLRGPSYEQYF
TRBJ2-2 | TRBV7-9 | CASSPRTSGRVGELFF
TRBJ2-5 | TRBV5-1 | CASIGGGQETQYF
TRBJ2-3 | TRBV12-3/TRBV12-4 | CASSLGESTDTQYF
TRBJ1-2 | TRBV7-2 | CASSSRGEHGYTF
TRBJ2-3 | TRBV20-1 | CSAGDKEVNTQYF
TRBJ2-1 | TRBV6-5 | CASSSDHEQFF
TRBJ2-7 | TRBV2 | CASSEAMHGQYF
TRBJ1-2 | TRBV6-5 | CASSSGKFDVGYTF